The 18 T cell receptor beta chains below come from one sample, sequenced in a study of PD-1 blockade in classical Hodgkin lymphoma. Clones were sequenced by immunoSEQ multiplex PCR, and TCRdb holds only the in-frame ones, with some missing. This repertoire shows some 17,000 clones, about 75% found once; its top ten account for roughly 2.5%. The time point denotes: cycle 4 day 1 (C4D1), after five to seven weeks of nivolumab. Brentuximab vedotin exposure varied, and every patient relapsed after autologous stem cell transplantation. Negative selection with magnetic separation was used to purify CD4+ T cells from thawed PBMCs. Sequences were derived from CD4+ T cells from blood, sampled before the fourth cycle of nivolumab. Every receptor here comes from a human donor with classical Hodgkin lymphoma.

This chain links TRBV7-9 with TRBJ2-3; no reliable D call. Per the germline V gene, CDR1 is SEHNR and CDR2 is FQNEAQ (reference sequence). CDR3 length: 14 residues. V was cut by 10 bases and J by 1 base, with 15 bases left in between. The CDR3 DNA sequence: TGTGCCACGCCCCAAGCACCAGGCACAGATACGCAGTATTTT. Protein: CATPQAPGTDTQYF.

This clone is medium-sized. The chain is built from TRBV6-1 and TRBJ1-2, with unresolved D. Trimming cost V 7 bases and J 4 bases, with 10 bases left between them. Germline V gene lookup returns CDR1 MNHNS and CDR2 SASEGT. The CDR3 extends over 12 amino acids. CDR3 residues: CASTEKPYGYTF. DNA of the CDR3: TGTGCCAGCACAGAGAAGCCCTATGGCTACACCTTC.

Written as DNA, the CDR3 is TGTGCCAGCACAAGAGCGGAGGACGAGCAGTACTTC. Residues: CASTRAEDEQYF. The chain uses TRBV28 and TRBJ2-7, with D tentatively TRBD2 (5 bases). The CDR3 is 12 amino acids. V lost 7 bases to trimming and J lost 5 bases, with 12 bases between them. Germline V gene data show CDR1 as MDHEN and CDR2 as SYDVKM.

For the CDR3, the DNA is TGTGCCAGCAGCTTATCTTTAATCTCTAGCGGGGGGCAGTACAATGAGCAGTTCTTC. As protein: CASSLSLISSGGQYNEQFF. The rearrangement links TRBV5-4 to TRBJ2-1; 11 bases match TRBD2. This CDR3 spans 19 amino acids. Germline V gene sequence: CDR1 SGHNT, CDR2 YYREEE (reference sequence). With 2 bases clipped from V and 4 bases from J, the junction kept 14 bases outside the gene matches.

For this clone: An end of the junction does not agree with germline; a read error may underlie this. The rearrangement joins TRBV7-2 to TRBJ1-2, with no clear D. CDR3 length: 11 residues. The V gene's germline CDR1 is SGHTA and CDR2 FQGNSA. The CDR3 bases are TGTGCCAGCAGCTTAGGGTCGCCTTCCGCCTTC. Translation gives CASSLGSPSAF. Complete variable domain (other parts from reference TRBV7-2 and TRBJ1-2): GAGVSQSPSNKVTEKGKDVELRCDPISGHTALYWYRQSLGQGLEFLIYFQGNSAPDKSGLPSDRFSAERTGGSVSTLTIQRTQQEDSAVYLCASSLGSPSAFGSGTRLTVV.

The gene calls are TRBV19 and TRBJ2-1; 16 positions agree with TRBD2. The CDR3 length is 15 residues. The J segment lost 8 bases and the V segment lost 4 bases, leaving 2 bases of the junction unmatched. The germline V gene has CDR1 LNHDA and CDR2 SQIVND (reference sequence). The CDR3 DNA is TGTGCCAGTAGTAAGGGACTAGCGGGAGGGTATGAGCAGTTCTTC. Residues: CASSKGLAGGYEQFF.

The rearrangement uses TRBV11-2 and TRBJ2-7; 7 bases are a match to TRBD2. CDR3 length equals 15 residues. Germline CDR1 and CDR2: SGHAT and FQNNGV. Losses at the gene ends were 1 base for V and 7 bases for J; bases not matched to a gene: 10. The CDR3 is CASSLVWTRSGEQYF. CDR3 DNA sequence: TGTGCCAGCAGCTTAGTTTGGACTAGGTCGGGGGAGCAGTACTTC.

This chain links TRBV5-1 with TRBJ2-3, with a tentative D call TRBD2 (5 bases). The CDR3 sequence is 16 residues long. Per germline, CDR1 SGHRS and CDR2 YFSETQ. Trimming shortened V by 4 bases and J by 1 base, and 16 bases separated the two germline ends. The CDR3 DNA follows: TGCGCCAGCAGCCCGGGATGGGGTGTGGGCACAGATACGCAGTATTTT. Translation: CASSPGWGVGTDTQYF.

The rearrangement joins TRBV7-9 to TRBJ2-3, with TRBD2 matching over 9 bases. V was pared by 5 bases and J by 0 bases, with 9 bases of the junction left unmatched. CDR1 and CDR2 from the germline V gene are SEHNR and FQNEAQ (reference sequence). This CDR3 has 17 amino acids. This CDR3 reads CASSRTWTSASTDTQYF. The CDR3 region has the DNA TGTGCCAGCAGCCGAACCTGGACTAGCGCAAGCACAGATACGCAGTATTTT.

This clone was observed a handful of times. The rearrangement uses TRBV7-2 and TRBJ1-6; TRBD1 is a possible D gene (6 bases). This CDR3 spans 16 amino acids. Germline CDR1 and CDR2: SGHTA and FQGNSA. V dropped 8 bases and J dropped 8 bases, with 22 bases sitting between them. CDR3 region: CASGRGQSRGYSPLHF. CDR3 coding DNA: TGTGCCAGCGGCAGAGGACAGTCTAGGGGGTATTCACCCCTCCACTTT.

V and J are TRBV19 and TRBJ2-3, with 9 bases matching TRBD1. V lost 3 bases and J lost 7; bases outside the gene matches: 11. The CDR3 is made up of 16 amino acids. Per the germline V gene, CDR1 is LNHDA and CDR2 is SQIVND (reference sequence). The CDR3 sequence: CASSIAGTGIKHTQYF. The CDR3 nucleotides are TGTGCCAGTAGTATCGCCGGGACAGGGATAAAGCATACGCAGTATTTT. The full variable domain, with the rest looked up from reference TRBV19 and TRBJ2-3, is DGGITQSPKYLFRKEGQNVTLSCEQNLNHDAMYWYRQDPGQGLRLIYYSQIVNDFQKGDIAEGYSVSREKKESFPLTVTSAQKNPTAFYLCASSIAGTGIKHTQYFGPGTRLTVL.

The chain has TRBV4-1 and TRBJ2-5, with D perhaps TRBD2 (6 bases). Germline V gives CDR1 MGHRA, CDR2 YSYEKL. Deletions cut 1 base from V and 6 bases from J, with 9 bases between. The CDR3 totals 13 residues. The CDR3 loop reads CASSQGGRKTQYF. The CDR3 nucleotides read TGCGCCAGCAGCCAAGGGGGGAGGAAGACCCAGTACTTC.

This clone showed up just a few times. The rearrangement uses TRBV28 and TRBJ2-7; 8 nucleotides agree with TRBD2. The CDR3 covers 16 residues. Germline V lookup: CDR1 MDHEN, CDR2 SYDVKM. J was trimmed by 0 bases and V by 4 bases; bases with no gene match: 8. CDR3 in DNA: TGTGCCAGCAGTTCCCCTATAGCGGGGAGCTCCTACGAGCAGTACTTC. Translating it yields CASSSPIAGSSYEQYF.

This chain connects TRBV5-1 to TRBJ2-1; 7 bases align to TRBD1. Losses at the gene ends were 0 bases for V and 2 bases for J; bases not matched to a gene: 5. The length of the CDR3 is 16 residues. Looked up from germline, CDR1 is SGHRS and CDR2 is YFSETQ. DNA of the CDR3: TGCGCCAGCAGCTTGGCATGGACAGGAGCCTACAATGAGCAGTTCTTC. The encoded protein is CASSLAWTGAYNEQFF.

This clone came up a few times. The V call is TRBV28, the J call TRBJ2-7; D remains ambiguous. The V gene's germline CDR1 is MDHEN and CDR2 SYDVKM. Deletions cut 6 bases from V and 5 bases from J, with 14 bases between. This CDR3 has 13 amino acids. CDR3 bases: TGTGCCAGCAGCTTAGTAGGATCCAACGAGCAGTACTTC. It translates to CASSLVGSNEQYF. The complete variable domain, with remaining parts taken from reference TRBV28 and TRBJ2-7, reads DVKVTQSSRYLVKRTGEKVFLECVQDMDHENMFWYRQDPGLGLRLIYFSYDVKMKEKGDIPEGYSVSREKKERFSLILESASTNQTSMYLCASSLVGSNEQYFGPGTRLTVT.

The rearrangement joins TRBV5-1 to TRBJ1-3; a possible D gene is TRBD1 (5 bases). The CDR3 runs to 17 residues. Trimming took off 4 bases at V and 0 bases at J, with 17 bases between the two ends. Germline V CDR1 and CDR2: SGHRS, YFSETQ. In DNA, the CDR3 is TGCGCCAGCAGCATCTGGGGAGGGGTGAACTCTGGAAACACCATATATTTT. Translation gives CASSIWGGVNSGNTIYF.

This chain's CDR3 is CAYNPGLAGKQETQYF. The CDR3 DNA follows: TGTGCCTATAACCCGGGACTAGCGGGGAAACAAGAGACCCAGTACTTC. The rearrangement uses TRBV30 and TRBJ2-5; 13 nucleotides match TRBD2. The J segment lost 2 bases and the V segment lost 7 bases, leaving 10 bases of the junction unmatched. Per the germline V gene, CDR1 is GTSNPN and CDR2 is SVGIG (reference sequence). CDR3 length equals 16 residues.

CDR3 DNA: TGTGCCAGCAGGCCGGGGCAGGGGCACGAGCAGTACTTC. As protein: CASRPGQGHEQYF. V and J are TRBV25-1 and TRBJ2-7; possibly TRBD1 for D (6 bases). Trimming took 6 bases from V and 5 from J, leaving 14 bases between them. Per the germline V gene, CDR1 is MGHDK and CDR2 is SYGVNS. This CDR3 has 13 residues.